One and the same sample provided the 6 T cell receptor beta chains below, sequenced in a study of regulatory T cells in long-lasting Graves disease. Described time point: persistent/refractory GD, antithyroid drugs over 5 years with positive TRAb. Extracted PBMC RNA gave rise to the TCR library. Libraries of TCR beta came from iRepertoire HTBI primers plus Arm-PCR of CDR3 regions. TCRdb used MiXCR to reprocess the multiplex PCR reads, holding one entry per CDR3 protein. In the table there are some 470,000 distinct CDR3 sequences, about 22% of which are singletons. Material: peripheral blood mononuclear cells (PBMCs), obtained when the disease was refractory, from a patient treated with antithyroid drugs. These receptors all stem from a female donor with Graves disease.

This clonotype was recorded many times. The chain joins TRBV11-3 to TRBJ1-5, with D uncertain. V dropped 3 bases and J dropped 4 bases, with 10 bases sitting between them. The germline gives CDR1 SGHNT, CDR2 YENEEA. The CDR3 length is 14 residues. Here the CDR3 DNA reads TGTGCCAGCAGCTTTTCGGGAGCTAATCAGCCCCAGCATTTT. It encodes CASSFSGANQPQHF.

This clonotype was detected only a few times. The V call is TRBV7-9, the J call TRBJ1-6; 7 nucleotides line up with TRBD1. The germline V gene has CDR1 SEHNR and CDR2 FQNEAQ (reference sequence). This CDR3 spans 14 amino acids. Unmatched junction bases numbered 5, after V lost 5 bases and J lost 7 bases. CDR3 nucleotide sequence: TGTGCCAGCAGCCACGGACAGGAAAATTCACCCCTCCACTTT. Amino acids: CASSHGQENSPLHF.

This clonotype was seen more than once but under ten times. The CDR3 nucleotides read TGTGCCAGCAGCGTAGGGGGCGGGAGGGCCTACGAGCAGTACTTC. Its protein is CASSVGGGRAYEQYF. This sequence joins TRBV9 and TRBJ2-7; 9 nucleotides align to TRBD2. The CDR3 loop spans 15 amino acids. The junction had 3 bases not matched to a gene; V was cut back by 0 bases and J by 2 bases. Germline V gives CDR1 SGDLS, CDR2 YYNGEE.

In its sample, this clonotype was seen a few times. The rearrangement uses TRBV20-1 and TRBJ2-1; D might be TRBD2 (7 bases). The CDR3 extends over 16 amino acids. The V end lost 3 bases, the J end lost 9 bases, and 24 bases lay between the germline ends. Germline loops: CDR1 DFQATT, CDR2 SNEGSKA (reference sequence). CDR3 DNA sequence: TGCAGTGCTAGGGGGGGGGCAGGGAGCCCCCAGGGTGAGCAGTTCTTC. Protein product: CSARGGAGSPQGEQFF.

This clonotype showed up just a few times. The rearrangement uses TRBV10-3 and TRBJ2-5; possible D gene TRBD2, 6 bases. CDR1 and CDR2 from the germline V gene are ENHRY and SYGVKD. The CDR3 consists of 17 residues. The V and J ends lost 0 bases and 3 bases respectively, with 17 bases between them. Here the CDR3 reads CAISESNYGGEEETQYF. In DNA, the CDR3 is TGTGCCATCAGTGAGTCGAATTACGGGGGTGAAGAAGAGACCCAGTACTTC.

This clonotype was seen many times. The CDR3 sequence: CASSEVGRTQETQYF. CDR3 in DNA: TGTGCCAGCAGTGAGGTGGGACGGACCCAAGAGACCCAGTACTTC. This rearrangement joins TRBV25-1 to TRBJ2-5; D tentatively fits TRBD1 or TRBD2 (5 bases each). Trimming pared 3 bases from V and 1 base from J, leaving 12 bases between. The CDR3 is made up of 15 amino acids. The germline gives CDR1 MGHDK, CDR2 SYGVNS.